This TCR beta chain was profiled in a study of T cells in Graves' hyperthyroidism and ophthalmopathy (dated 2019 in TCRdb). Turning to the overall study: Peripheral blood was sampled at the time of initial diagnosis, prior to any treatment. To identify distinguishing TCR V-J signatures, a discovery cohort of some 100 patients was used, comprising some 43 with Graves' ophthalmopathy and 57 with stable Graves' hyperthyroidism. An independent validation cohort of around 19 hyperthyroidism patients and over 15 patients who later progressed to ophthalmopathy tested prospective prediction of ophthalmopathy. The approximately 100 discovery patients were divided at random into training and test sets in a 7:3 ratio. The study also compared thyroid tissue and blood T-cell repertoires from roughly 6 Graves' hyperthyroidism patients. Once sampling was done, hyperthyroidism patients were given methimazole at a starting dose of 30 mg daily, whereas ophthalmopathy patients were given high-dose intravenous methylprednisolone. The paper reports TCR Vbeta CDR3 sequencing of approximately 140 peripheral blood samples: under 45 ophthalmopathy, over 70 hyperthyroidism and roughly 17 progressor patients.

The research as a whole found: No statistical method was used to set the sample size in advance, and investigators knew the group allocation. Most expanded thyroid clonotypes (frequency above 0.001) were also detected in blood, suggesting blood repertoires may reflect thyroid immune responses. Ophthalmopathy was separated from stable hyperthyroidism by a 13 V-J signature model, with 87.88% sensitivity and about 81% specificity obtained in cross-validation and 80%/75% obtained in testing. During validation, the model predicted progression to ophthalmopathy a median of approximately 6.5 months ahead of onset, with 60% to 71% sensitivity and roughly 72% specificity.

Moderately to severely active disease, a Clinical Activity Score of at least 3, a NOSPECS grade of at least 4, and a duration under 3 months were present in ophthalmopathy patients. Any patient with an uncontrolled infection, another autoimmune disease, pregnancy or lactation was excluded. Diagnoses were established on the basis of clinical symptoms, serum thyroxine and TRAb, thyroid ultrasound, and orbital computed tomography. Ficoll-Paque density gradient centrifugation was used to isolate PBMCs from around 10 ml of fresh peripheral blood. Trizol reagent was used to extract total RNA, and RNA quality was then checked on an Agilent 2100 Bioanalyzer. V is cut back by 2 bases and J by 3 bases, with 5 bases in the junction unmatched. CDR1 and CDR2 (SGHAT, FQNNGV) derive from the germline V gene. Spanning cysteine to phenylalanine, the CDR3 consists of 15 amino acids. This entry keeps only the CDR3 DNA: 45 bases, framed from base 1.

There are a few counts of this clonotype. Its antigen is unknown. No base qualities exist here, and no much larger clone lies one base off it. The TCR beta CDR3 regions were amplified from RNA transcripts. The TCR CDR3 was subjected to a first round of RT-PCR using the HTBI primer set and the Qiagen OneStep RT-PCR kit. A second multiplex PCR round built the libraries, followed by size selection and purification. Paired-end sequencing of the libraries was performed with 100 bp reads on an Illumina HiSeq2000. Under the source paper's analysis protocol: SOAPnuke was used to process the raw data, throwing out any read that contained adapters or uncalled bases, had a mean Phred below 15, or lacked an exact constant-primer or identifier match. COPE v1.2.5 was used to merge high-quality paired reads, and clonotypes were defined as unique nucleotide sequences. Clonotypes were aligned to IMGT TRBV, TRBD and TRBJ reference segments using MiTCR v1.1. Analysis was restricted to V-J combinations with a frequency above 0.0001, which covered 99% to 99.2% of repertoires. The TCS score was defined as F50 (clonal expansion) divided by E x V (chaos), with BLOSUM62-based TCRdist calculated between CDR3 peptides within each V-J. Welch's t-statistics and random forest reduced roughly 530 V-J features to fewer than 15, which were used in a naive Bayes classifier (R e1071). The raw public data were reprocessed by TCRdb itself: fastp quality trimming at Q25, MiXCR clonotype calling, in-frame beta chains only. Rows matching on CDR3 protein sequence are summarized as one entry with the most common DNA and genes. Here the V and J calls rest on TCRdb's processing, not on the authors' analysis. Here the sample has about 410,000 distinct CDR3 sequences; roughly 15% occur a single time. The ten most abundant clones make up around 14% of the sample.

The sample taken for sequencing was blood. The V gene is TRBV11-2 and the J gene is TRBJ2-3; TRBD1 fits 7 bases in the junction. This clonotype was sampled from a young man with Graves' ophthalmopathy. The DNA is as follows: TGTGCCAGCAGCTTAACACCGACAGGGACAGATACGCAGTATTTT. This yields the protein CASSLTPTGTDTQYF. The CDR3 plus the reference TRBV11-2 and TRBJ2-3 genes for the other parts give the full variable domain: EAGVAQSPRYKIIEKRQSVAFWCNPISGHATLYWYQQILGQGPKLLIQFQNNGVVDDSQLPKDRFSAERLKGVDSTLKIQPAKLEDSAVYLCASSLTPTGTDTQYFGPGTRLTVL.